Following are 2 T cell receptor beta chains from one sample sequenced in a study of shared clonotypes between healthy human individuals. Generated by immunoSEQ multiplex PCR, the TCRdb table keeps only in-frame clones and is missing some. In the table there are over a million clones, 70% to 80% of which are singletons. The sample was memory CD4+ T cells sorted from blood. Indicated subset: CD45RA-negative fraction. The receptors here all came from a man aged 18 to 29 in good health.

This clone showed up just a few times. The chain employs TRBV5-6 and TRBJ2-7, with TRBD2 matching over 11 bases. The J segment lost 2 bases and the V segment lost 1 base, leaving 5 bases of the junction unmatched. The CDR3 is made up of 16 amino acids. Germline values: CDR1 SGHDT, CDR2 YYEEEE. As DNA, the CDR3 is TGTGCCAGCAGCTTGTTATCTAGCGGGAGGACCTACGAGCAGTACTTC. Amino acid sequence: CASSLLSSGRTYEQYF.

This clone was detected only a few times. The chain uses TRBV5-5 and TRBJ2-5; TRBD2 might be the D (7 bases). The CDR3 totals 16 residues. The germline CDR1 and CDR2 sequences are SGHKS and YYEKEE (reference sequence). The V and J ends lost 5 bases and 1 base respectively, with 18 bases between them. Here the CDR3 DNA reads TGTGCCAGCAGTTTGAACCCCGCGGGGGCCCAAGAGACCCAGTACTTC. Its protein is CASSLNPAGAQETQYF. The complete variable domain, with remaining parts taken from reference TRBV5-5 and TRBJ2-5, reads DAGVTQSPTHLIKTRGQQVTLRCSPISGHKSVSWYQQVLGQGPQFIFQYYEKEERGRGNFPDRFSARQFPNYSSELNVNALLLGDSALYLCASSLNPAGAQETQYFGPGTRLLVL.